Presented here are 30 T cell receptor beta chains from one specimen sequenced in a study of blood T cells in healthy people across ages. Through a sample-barcoded 5' primer and a J-beta primer mix, a second PCR was run for about 6 to 11 cycles. TCRdb re-derived calls from the 5' RACE reads in MiXCR, one entry per CDR3 protein. The data show around 2 million distinct CDR3 sequences, approximately 40% seen once. Source material: blood. These receptors all stem from a human donor in good health.

This clonotype was observed once. A read error is possible here, since a much larger clone lies one base away. This chain uses TRBV7-9 with TRBJ2-5; D uncertain. CDR1 and CDR2 from the germline V gene are SEHNR and FQNEAQ (reference sequence). V lost 6 bases and J 1 base, leaving 15 bases between the germline ends. CDR3 length: 15 residues. CDR3 in amino acids: CASSVGRSTQETQYF. In DNA, the CDR3 is TGTGCCAGCAGTGTCGGAAGGAGCACCCAAGAGACCCAGTACTTC.

In DNA form, the CDR3 reads TGTGCCAGCAGCCTCGCGTTGGCCTTGATCGGTGGCTACACCTTC. As protein: CASSLALALIGGYTF. The rearrangement uses TRBV4-2 and TRBJ1-2; D gene unclear. V was pared by 4 bases and J by 7 bases, with 19 bases between. This CDR3 has 15 amino acids. Germline values: CDR1 LGHNA, CDR2 YNFKEQ.

The genes are TRBV7-2 and TRBJ1-2; no firm D call. The CDR3 totals 14 residues. CDR1 SGHTA and CDR2 FQGNSA come from the germline V gene. The V gene lost 5 bases and the J gene lost 2 bases, with 12 bases spanning the gap. CDR3 protein: CASSPSSRNYGYTF. CDR3 nucleotide sequence: TGTGCCAGCAGCCCCTCCAGTCGGAACTATGGCTACACCTTC.

The rearrangement joins TRBV7-3 to TRBJ1-5, with 7 bases identical to TRBD1. Germline V gene sequence: CDR1 SGHTA, CDR2 FQGTGA. The CDR3 contains 17 residues. The V gene end was trimmed by 5 bases and the J gene end by 2 bases; junction bases not matched to a gene: 12. This chain's CDR3 is CASSPGGGGMGNQPQHF. The DNA of the CDR3 is TGTGCCAGCAGCCCAGGGGGGGGCGGTATGGGCAATCAGCCCCAGCATTTT.

The chain links TRBV20-1 to TRBJ2-1; 8 positions match TRBD1. Trimming cost V 5 bases and J 5 bases; bases outside gene matches: 14. There are 16 residues in the CDR3. Germline V gene sequence: CDR1 DFQATT, CDR2 SNEGSKA (reference sequence). CDR3 region: CSAQLQGAGRNNEQFF. DNA of the CDR3: TGCAGTGCTCAACTGCAGGGGGCGGGGAGAAACAATGAGCAGTTCTTC.

The J gene is TRBJ2-1, the V gene TRBV2; 8 bases map to TRBD2. V lost 9 bases and J lost 7; bases outside the gene matches: 8. The CDR3 has 13 residues. CDR1 is SNHLY and CDR2 is FYNNEI in the germline V gene. CDR3 protein: CARTGGPGNEQFF. CDR3 nucleotides: TGTGCCAGAACGGGGGGGCCTGGGAATGAGCAGTTCTTC.

The CDR3 bases are TGCAGTGCGAACCGGGACAGGGGGCGCCATCAGCCCCAGCATTTT. Protein: CSANRDRGRHQPQHF. The chain links TRBV20-1 to TRBJ1-5, with 12 bases matching TRBD1. Germline values: CDR1 DFQATT, CDR2 SNEGSKA (reference sequence). The CDR3 length is 15 residues. Germline trimming cut 6 bases from V and 5 bases from J; bases unmatched to any gene: 8.

This chain uses TRBV4-1 with TRBJ1-6; D perhaps matches TRBD1 (5 bases). Trimming shortened V by 0 bases and J by 8 bases, and 11 bases separated the two germline ends. Looked up from germline, CDR1 is MGHRA and CDR2 is YSYEKL. The CDR3 runs 15 residues. In nucleotides, the CDR3 is TGCGCCAGCAGCCAAGATATTGAGGGGTATTCACCCCTCCACTTT. Translated: CASSQDIEGYSPLHF.

This clonotype was found a few times. For the CDR3, the DNA is TGTGCCAGCAGTAGGACTAGTCAATACTACGAGCAGTACTTC. As protein: CASSRTSQYYEQYF. This chain links TRBV9 with TRBJ2-7, with 7 positions matching TRBD2. This CDR3 has 14 residues. Germline loops: CDR1 SGDLS, CDR2 YYNGEE. With 5 bases clipped from V and 3 bases from J, the junction kept 8 bases outside the gene matches. Looking up the rest from reference TRBV9 and TRBJ2-7 gives the full variable domain: DSGVTQTPKHLITATGQRVTLRCSPRSGDLSVYWYQQSLDQGLQFLIQYYNGEERAKGNILERFSAQQFPDLHSELNLSSLELGDSALYFCASSRTSQYYEQYFGPGTRLTVT.

This clonotype was seen a handful of times. This chain uses TRBV20-1 with TRBJ1-1, with D possibly TRBD1 on 6 matching bases. This CDR3 has 13 residues. The V and J ends lost 5 bases and 5 bases respectively, with 15 bases between them. Germline lookup yields CDR1 DFQATT and CDR2 SNEGSKA (reference sequence). CDR3 in amino acids: CSASQGSSTEAFF. CDR3 DNA: TGCAGTGCTTCACAGGGATCTAGTACTGAAGCTTTCTTT.

In this sample, this clonotype turned up many times. The chain links TRBV15 to TRBJ1-5; TRBD1 is a possible D gene (5 bases). Germline lookup yields CDR1 LNHNV and CDR2 YYDKDF (reference sequence). V was clipped by 3 bases and J by 2 bases, with 8 bases between them. The CDR3 has 14 residues. This CDR3 reads CATSRGGGNQPQHF. CDR3 nucleotides: TGTGCCACCAGCAGGGGAGGGGGCAATCAGCCCCAGCATTTT.

At least ten counts were recorded for this clonotype. This sequence joins TRBV29-1 and TRBJ2-3; D is unresolved. V was clipped by 3 bases and J by 0 bases, with 13 bases between them. The V gene's germline CDR1 is SQVTM and CDR2 ANQGSEA. This CDR3 is 15 amino acids long. The CDR3 is CSVEGSRQSTDTQYF. CDR3 sequence (DNA): TGCAGCGTTGAGGGCAGCAGACAAAGCACAGATACGCAGTATTTT.

V and J are TRBV6-5 and TRBJ1-2; D remains ambiguous. The CDR3 totals 12 residues. CDR1 is MNHEY, CDR2 SVGAGI, per germline. V lost 7 bases and J 6 bases, leaving 12 bases between the germline ends. The CDR3 region is CASTGYGDGYTF. The DNA for the CDR3 is TGTGCCAGCACCGGGTACGGGGATGGCTACACCTTC.

The chain combines TRBV5-1 with TRBJ2-4; D is unclear. CDR3 length equals 15 residues. The germline V gene has CDR1 SGHRS and CDR2 YFSETQ. V lost 0 bases to trimming and J lost 1 base, with 8 bases between them. CDR3 protein: CASSLGSSAKNIQYF. The DNA of the CDR3 is TGCGCCAGCAGCTTGGGGAGCTCGGCCAAAAACATTCAGTACTTC.

This clonotype came up a few times. This chain links TRBV5-1 with TRBJ2-3, with 11 bases fitting TRBD1. Trimming at V came to 4 bases and at J to 6 bases, leaving 10 bases not matched to a gene. Germline CDR1 is SGHRS and CDR2 is YFSETQ. The length of the CDR3 is 16 residues. For the CDR3, the DNA is TGCGCCAGCAGCGCGATGGGACAGGGGGTTAGCGATACGCAGTATTTT. This gives the protein CASSAMGQGVSDTQYF.

This chain joins TRBV20-1 and TRBJ2-3; D is possibly TRBD1 (5 bases). V was trimmed by 5 bases and J by 11 bases, leaving 17 bases between them. This CDR3 is built from 12 residues. The germline CDR1 and CDR2 sequences are DFQATT and SNEGSKA (reference sequence). The DNA for the CDR3 is TGCAGTGCTCTGCAAGGGGATATTAGGCAGTATTTT. Its translation is CSALQGDIRQYF.

The chain links TRBV20-1 to TRBJ2-7, with D unclear. With 1 base removed from V and 0 bases from J, the gap between germline ends came to 7 bases. This CDR3 has 13 residues. Germline CDR1 is DFQATT and CDR2 is SNEGSKA (reference sequence). CDR3 loop: CSARARSSYEQYF. The DNA for the CDR3 is TGCAGTGCTAGAGCCAGGAGCTCCTACGAGCAGTACTTC.

There are many counts of this clonotype. The chain is built from TRBV29-1 and TRBJ2-3, with D maybe TRBD1 (7 bases). The CDR3 totals 14 residues. From germline, CDR1 is SQVTM and CDR2 ANQGSEA. V gave up 4 bases and J gave up 6 bases, with 17 bases separating them. Written as DNA, the CDR3 is TGCAGCGTTGTTCAGGGGGGCCCCGGCGATACGCAGTATTTT. Translating it yields CSVVQGGPGDTQYF.

This clonotype came up a few times. The chain has TRBV5-5 and TRBJ2-2, with D tentatively TRBD1 (7 bases). Germline values: CDR1 SGHKS, CDR2 YYEKEE (reference sequence). The CDR3 runs 16 residues. The germline V and J ends were trimmed by 5 bases and 2 bases, with 16 bases remaining between them. CDR3 nucleotides: TGTGCCAGCAGGCGAGGCGGGACAGCCAACACCGGGGAGCTGTTTTTT. Amino acid sequence: CASRRGGTANTGELFF.

This clonotype was observed once. This chain connects TRBV6-1 to TRBJ1-1, with 7 bases matching TRBD1. CDR1 MNHNS and CDR2 SASEGT come from the germline V gene. The trim removed 7 bases at V and 2 bases at J, leaving 7 bases unmatched. The CDR3 contains 14 residues. The CDR3 spells CASKEGQRNTEAFF. The CDR3 bases are TGTGCCAGCAAAGAGGGACAGAGAAACACTGAAGCTTTCTTT.

This clonotype was observed a few times. The chain links TRBV11-2 to TRBJ2-7, with 10 nucleotides matching TRBD1. CDR1 is SGHAT, CDR2 FQNNGV, per germline. V was pared by 7 bases and J by 6 bases, with 6 bases of the junction left unmatched. This CDR3 is built from 13 residues. The CDR3 DNA reads TGTGCCAGCAAGGGGACAGGGGCCCCCGAGCAGTACTTC. This codes for CASKGTGAPEQYF. Full variable domain (outside the CDR3, taken from reference TRBV11-2 and TRBJ2-7): EAGVAQSPRYKIIEKRQSVAFWCNPISGHATLYWYQQILGQGPKLLIQFQNNGVVDDSQLPKDRFSAERLKGVDSTLKIQPAKLEDSAVYLCASKGTGAPEQYFGPGTRLTVT.

The sample holds a few counts of this clonotype. This chain uses TRBV29-1 with TRBJ2-1, with 8 bases lining up with TRBD2. The end of the DNA fits TRBJ2-7 better, so the J call may be wrong. This CDR3 has 15 amino acids. Germline CDR1 and CDR2: SQVTM and ANQGSEA. In DNA, the CDR3 is TGCAGCGCCAGACTTCAGCGGGGGTCCTACAATGAGCAGTACTTC. Translated: CSARLQRGSYNEQYF.

This clonotype was counted a few times. This chain links TRBV7-2 with TRBJ1-5; possible D gene TRBD1, 6 bases. With 3 bases removed from V and 3 bases from J, the gap between germline ends came to 9 bases. This CDR3 is 14 amino acids long. Germline V gives CDR1 SGHTA, CDR2 FQGNSA. CDR3 sequence: CASSFGQTNQPQHF. The CDR3 DNA is TGTGCCAGCAGCTTCGGACAGACCAATCAGCCCCAGCATTTT.

This clonotype has only a few counts. In nucleotides, the CDR3 is TGCAGTGCTAGCTTTTTCGACAGTGGGGCCTACGAGCAGTACTTC. This translates into CSASFFDSGAYEQYF. The gene calls are TRBV20-1 and TRBJ2-7; D may be TRBD1 (5 bases). The CDR3 is 15 residues long. Trimming took 3 bases from V and 2 from J, leaving 17 bases between them. Germline V gene lookup returns CDR1 DFQATT and CDR2 SNEGSKA (reference sequence).

The sample holds a few counts of this clonotype. The DNA of the CDR3 is TGTGCCAGCAGCTTTCCAGGAGGGGGGGGCTTATACGAGCAGTACTTC. Translating gives CASSFPGGGGLYEQYF. J is TRBJ2-7 and V is TRBV6-2 or TRBV6-3; D is possibly TRBD2 (7 bases). The CDR3 has 16 residues. The ends were cut back, 6 bases at V and 4 bases at J, with 22 bases in the middle. CDR1 is MNHEY and CDR2 is SVGEGT in the germline V gene.

V usage is TRBV27 and J usage is TRBJ2-7, with D possibly being TRBD1 (6 bases). This CDR3 has 14 amino acids. V gave up 0 bases and J gave up 2 bases, with 8 bases separating them. In germline, CDR1 is MNHEY, CDR2 SMNVEV (reference sequence). CDR3 in amino acids: CASSLSGHAYEQYF. For the CDR3, the DNA is TGTGCCAGCAGTTTATCGGGACACGCCTACGAGCAGTACTTC.

The rearrangement joins TRBV2 to TRBJ2-1, with a possible D match to TRBD2 (5 bases). This CDR3 has 15 amino acids. Germline V CDR1 and CDR2: SNHLY, FYNNEI. V was pared by 4 bases and J by 3 bases, with 13 bases between. The CDR3 is CASSVRLADYNEQFF. CDR3 nucleotides: TGTGCCAGCAGTGTAAGGCTAGCAGACTACAATGAGCAGTTCTTC.

The V and J genes are TRBV6-5 and TRBJ2-5; the D gene is possibly TRBD2 (6 bases). The germline V gene encodes CDR1 MNHEY and CDR2 SVGAGI. Trimming took off 5 bases at V and 4 bases at J, with 8 bases between the two ends. This CDR3 has 12 amino acids. Written as DNA, the CDR3 is TGTGCCAGCAGTGGGACTCCAGAGACCCAGTACTTC. Protein: CASSGTPETQYF.

The chain couples TRBV6-6 to TRBJ1-4, with 10 positions matching TRBD1. The CDR3 covers 15 residues. J was trimmed by 7 bases and V by 7 bases; bases with no gene match: 9. CDR1 and CDR2 from the germline V gene are MNHNY and SVGAGI (reference sequence). The CDR3, as DNA: TGTGCCAGCACCCCATCGACAGGGGGCGGTGAAAAACTGTTTTTT. Its protein product is CASTPSTGGGEKLFF.

The chain carries TRBV4-2 and TRBJ2-3; TRBD2 aligns across 7 bases. The CDR3 is 15 amino acids. Germline CDR1 is LGHNA and CDR2 is YNFKEQ. V lost 3 bases and J lost 1; bases outside the gene matches: 4. The CDR3: CASSHGAGGTDTQYF. The CDR3 DNA sequence: TGTGCCAGCAGCCATGGGGCGGGGGGCACAGATACGCAGTATTTT.